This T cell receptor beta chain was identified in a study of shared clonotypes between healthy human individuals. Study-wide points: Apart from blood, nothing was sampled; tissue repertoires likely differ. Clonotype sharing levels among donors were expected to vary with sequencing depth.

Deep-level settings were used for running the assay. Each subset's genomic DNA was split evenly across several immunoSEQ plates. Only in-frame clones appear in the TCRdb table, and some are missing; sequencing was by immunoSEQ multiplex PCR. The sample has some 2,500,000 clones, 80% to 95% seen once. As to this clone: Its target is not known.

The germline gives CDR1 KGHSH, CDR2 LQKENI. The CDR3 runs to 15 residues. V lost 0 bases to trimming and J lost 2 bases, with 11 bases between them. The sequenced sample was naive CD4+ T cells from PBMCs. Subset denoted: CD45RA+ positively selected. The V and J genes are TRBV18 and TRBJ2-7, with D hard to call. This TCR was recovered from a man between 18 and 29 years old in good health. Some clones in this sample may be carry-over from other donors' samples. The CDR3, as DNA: TGTGCCAGCTCACCACCGGGTCCAGGAGCCTACGAGCAGTACTTC. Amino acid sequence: CASSPPGPGAYEQYF.